One sample yielded the 26 T cell receptor beta chains listed below, sequenced in a study of early T cells in non-severe SARS-CoV-2 infection. TCRdb re-analysed the 5' RACE reads in MiXCR, keeping a single row per CDR3 protein. The table includes 60,000 to 70,000 distinct CDR3 sequences, 5% to 6.5% detected once. Sequencing used whole blood, obtained at baseline. The receptors shown here come from an adult who was a healthcare worker with PCR-confirmed SARS-CoV-2 infection or an uninfected control (not recorded which).

The CDR3 here is CASSSRGNEQFF. CDR3 bases: TGTGCCAGCAGTTCAAGGGGAAATGAGCAGTTCTTC. The chain employs TRBV12-3 or TRBV12-4 and TRBJ2-1, with D maybe TRBD1 (5 bases). The V end was cut by 4 bases, the J end by 7 bases, with 8 bases between. This CDR3 is 12 amino acids long.

A few counts support this clonotype. V is TRBV9 and J is TRBJ2-1, with 8 bases that match TRBD2. Trimming cost V 3 bases and J 5 bases; bases outside gene matches: 16. Germline values: CDR1 SGDLS, CDR2 YYNGEE. This CDR3 is 18 amino acids long. CDR3 bases: TGTGCCAGCAGCGCTAGGGGAGGAGGGACTAGTAACGACAATGAGCAGTTCTTC. The encoded protein is CASSARGGGTSNDNEQFF.

The sample holds many counts of this clonotype. The chain uses TRBV20-1 and TRBJ1-1; D perhaps matches TRBD1 (6 bases). Germline V gives CDR1 DFQATT, CDR2 SNEGSKA (reference sequence). Trimming took 1 base from V and 2 from J, leaving 11 bases between them. The CDR3 runs to 14 residues. This CDR3 reads CSARVGGRNTEAFF. CDR3 coding DNA: TGCAGTGCTAGAGTCGGGGGGCGCAACACTGAAGCTTTCTTT.

The chain recombines TRBV4-1 with TRBJ2-2; D not resolved. Germline CDR1 MGHRA, CDR2 YSYEKL. There are 14 residues in the CDR3. Trimming took 1 base from V and 4 from J, leaving 7 bases between them. The CDR3 coding sequence is TGCGCCAGCAGCCAAGGGCTCGTCACCGGGGAGCTGTTTTTT. As protein: CASSQGLVTGELFF.

This clonotype occurred once. The chain links TRBV3-1 to TRBJ1-1, with D perhaps matching TRBD1 (6 bases). This CDR3 is 17 amino acids long. V gave up 1 base and J gave up 4 bases, with 19 bases separating them. Germline V lookup: CDR1 LGHDT, CDR2 YNNKEL (reference sequence). The CDR3 DNA reads TGTGCCAGCAGCCAAGGTGGGGGGCGTACGAGAAGCACTGAAGCTTTCTTT. Protein sequence: CASSQGGGRTRSTEAFF.

This clonotype has a handful of counts. The DNA of the CDR3 is TGTGCCAGCAGGCGCAGGGCGGGGGAGAACACTGAAGCTTTCTTT. Amino acid sequence: CASRRRAGENTEAFF. The V call is TRBV2, the J call TRBJ1-1; a possible D gene is TRBD1 (5 bases). The germline V gene has CDR1 SNHLY and CDR2 FYNNEI. V was trimmed by 6 bases and J by 1 base, leaving 15 bases between them. CDR3 length: 15 residues. The complete variable domain, with remaining parts taken from reference TRBV2 and TRBJ1-1, reads EPEVTQTPSHQVTQMGQEVILRCVPISNHLYFYWYRQILGQKVEFLVSFYNNEISEKSEIFDDQFSVERPDGSNFTLKIRSTKLEDSAMYFCASRRRAGENTEAFFGQGTRLTVV.

This clonotype was seen repeatedly, ten times or more. This chain uses TRBV19 with TRBJ2-3; no clear D gene. With 3 bases removed from V and 6 bases from J, the gap between germline ends came to 16 bases. Germline CDR1 reads LNHDA; CDR2 reads SQIVND (reference sequence). The CDR3 length is 15 residues. CDR3 DNA: TGTGCCAGTAGTATCGGAATGGGGAAATGGGATACGCAGTATTTT. Residues: CASSIGMGKWDTQYF.

This clonotype has at least ten counts. The chain joins TRBV29-1 to TRBJ2-5; 10 nucleotides align to TRBD2. Germline V gene lookup returns CDR1 SQVTM and CDR2 ANQGSEA. V shed 7 bases and J 2 bases; nucleotides not matched to a gene: 4. There are 13 residues in the CDR3. The CDR3 DNA reads as TGCAGCGCGCGGACTAGCGGACAAGAGACCCAGTACTTC. The encoded protein is CSARTSGQETQYF. The full variable domain, with the rest looked up from reference TRBV29-1 and TRBJ2-5, is SAVISQKPSRDICQRGTSLTIQCQVDSQVTMMFWYRQQPGQSLTLIATANQGSEATYESGFVIDKFPISRPNLTFSTLTVSNMSPEDSSIYLCSARTSGQETQYFGPGTRLLVL.

This clonotype showed up just a few times. V gene TRBV7-2 combines with J gene TRBJ2-7; TRBD2 is a possible D gene (5 bases). Germline V gene sequence: CDR1 SGHTA, CDR2 FQGNSA. This CDR3 comprises 15 residues. The ends were cut back, 1 base at V and 3 bases at J, with 13 bases in the middle. The CDR3 loop is CASSLEGSLFYEQYF. The CDR3 coding sequence is TGTGCCAGCAGCTTAGAAGGGAGTCTTTTCTACGAGCAGTACTTC. The whole variable domain, filled in from reference TRBV7-2 and TRBJ2-7, reads GAGVSQSPSNKVTEKGKDVELRCDPISGHTALYWYRQSLGQGLEFLIYFQGNSAPDKSGLPSDRFSAERTGGSVSTLTIQRTQQEDSAVYLCASSLEGSLFYEQYFGPGTRLTVT.

This clonotype was detected a few times. The rearrangement joins TRBV20-1 to TRBJ1-5; D is undetermined. Germline V lookup: CDR1 DFQATT, CDR2 SNEGSKA (reference sequence). CDR3 length: 13 amino acids. V gave up 0 bases and J gave up 1 base, with 4 bases separating them. DNA of the CDR3: TGCAGTGCTAGAGATGGGAGCAATCAGCCCCAGCATTTT. This encodes CSARDGSNQPQHF.

Many counts were recorded for this clonotype. The chain uses TRBV19 and TRBJ1-5; D perhaps matches TRBD1 (5 bases). The germline CDR1 and CDR2 sequences are LNHDA and SQIVND (reference sequence). The ends were cut back, 7 bases at V and 4 bases at J, with 20 bases in the middle. The CDR3 consists of 16 residues. CDR3 in DNA: TGTGCCAGTAAGCCCTCGGGACCCTCAAGGAATCAGCCCCAGCATTTT. This encodes CASKPSGPSRNQPQHF.

The sample holds many counts of this clonotype. The J gene is TRBJ1-1, the V gene TRBV28; D gene uncertain. The V gene lost 1 base and the J gene lost 4 bases, with 10 bases spanning the gap. Per the germline V gene, CDR1 is MDHEN and CDR2 is SYDVKM. The CDR3 runs 14 residues. CDR3 in DNA: TGTGCCAGCAGTTTATACCGGGTCGGCACTGAAGCTTTCTTT. Amino acids: CASSLYRVGTEAFF.

This clonotype was counted at least ten times. The chain carries TRBV29-1 and TRBJ2-3; 7 bases line up with TRBD1. The CDR3 covers 14 residues. Germline lookup yields CDR1 SQVTM and CDR2 ANQGSEA. V shed 6 bases and J 4 bases; nucleotides not matched to a gene: 10. The CDR3 spells CSVPQTGYADTQYF. The CDR3 nucleotides read TGCAGCGTCCCCCAGACAGGGTACGCAGATACGCAGTATTTT.

At least ten counts were recorded for this clonotype. The V call is TRBV28, the J call TRBJ2-3, with D tentatively TRBD2 (6 bases). Germline CDR1 and CDR2: MDHEN and SYDVKM. This CDR3 comprises 13 residues. The germline V and J ends were trimmed by 7 bases and 5 bases, with 13 bases remaining between them. CDR3 residues: CASTLYSGDTQYF. The CDR3, as DNA: TGTGCCAGCACCCTATATAGCGGAGATACGCAGTATTTT.

This clonotype was found a few times. The chain carries TRBV2 and TRBJ1-1; D call uncertain. Per the germline V gene, CDR1 is SNHLY and CDR2 is FYNNEI. The CDR3 is 12 residues long. The germline V and J ends were trimmed by 2 bases and 6 bases, with 7 bases remaining between them. CDR3: CASSESTAEAFF. As DNA, the CDR3 is TGTGCCAGCAGTGAATCAACAGCTGAAGCTTTCTTT.

The CDR3 nucleotides are TGTGCCGGGGGACAGTATGGACAGCCCCAGCATTTT. This encodes CAGGQYGQPQHF. V is TRBV19 and J is TRBJ1-5, with 7 bases that match TRBD1. The junction had 8 bases not matched to a gene; V was cut back by 11 bases and J by 7 bases. The length of the CDR3 is 12 residues. Germline assignment: CDR1 LNHDA and CDR2 SQIVND (reference sequence).

This clonotype was picked up a small number of times. The rearrangement links TRBV4-2 to TRBJ1-2; 11 nucleotides line up with TRBD1. CDR1 and CDR2 from the germline V gene are LGHNA and YNFKEQ. This CDR3 is built from 15 residues. With V trimmed by 5 bases and J by 4 bases, 6 bases remained unmatched. The CDR3 region is CASSEVGQGAYGYTF. The CDR3 nucleotides read TGTGCCAGCAGCGAAGTCGGACAGGGGGCCTATGGCTACACCTTC.

The chain combines TRBV5-4 with TRBJ2-7, with a possible D match to TRBD2 (5 bases). V lost 0 bases, J lost 6 bases, and 16 bases lay in between. The length of the CDR3 is 15 residues. In germline, CDR1 is SGHNT, CDR2 YYREEE (reference sequence). The CDR3 sequence is CASSLVGVDLGEQYF. CDR3 sequence (DNA): TGTGCCAGCAGCTTGGTGGGAGTTGATCTCGGCGAGCAGTACTTC.

This clonotype was counted between two and nine times. The chain recombines TRBV11-2 with TRBJ2-5; D is perhaps TRBD1 (5 bases). This CDR3 spans 16 amino acids. The germline CDR1 and CDR2 sequences are SGHAT and FQNNGV. V lost 5 bases to trimming and J lost 5 bases, with 21 bases between them. CDR3 sequence (DNA): TGTGCCAGCAGCCCATCCCCCCCTGGGGCAGGGGAGACCCAGTACTTC. Its protein product is CASSPSPPGAGETQYF.

The table lists this clonotype with a few counts. This sequence joins TRBV7-6 and TRBJ2-7, with TRBD1 as a possible D gene (5 bases). Trimming cost V 4 bases and J 2 bases, with 21 bases left between them. CDR3 size: 17 residues. In germline, CDR1 is SGHVS, CDR2 FNYEAQ. CDR3 residues: CASSSRGSGQSAYEQYF. As DNA, the CDR3 is TGTGCCAGCAGCTCCCGAGGTTCAGGGCAGTCCGCCTACGAGCAGTACTTC. The entire variable domain, with the rest obtained from reference TRBV7-6 and TRBJ2-7, is as follows: GAGVSQSPRYKVTKRGQDVALRCDPISGHVSLYWYRQALGQGPEFLTYFNYEAQQDKSGLPNDRFSAERPEGSISTLTIQRTEQRDSAMYRCASSSRGSGQSAYEQYFGPGTRLTVT.

This clonotype has at least ten counts. The V gene is TRBV20-1, the J gene TRBJ1-2; D remains unclear. Between the trimmed V and J ends, which lost 3 bases and 3 bases, there was a span of 11 bases. Germline loops: CDR1 DFQATT, CDR2 SNEGSKA (reference sequence). The CDR3 length is 13 residues. The CDR3 sequence: CSASRPYHYGYTF. In DNA, the CDR3 is TGCAGTGCTAGCAGGCCATATCACTATGGCTACACCTTC.

This clonotype showed up many times. The CDR3 DNA is TGCGCCAGCAGCTTGGGCGATCTGGGGCGCGAGCAGTACTTC. This sequence encodes CASSLGDLGREQYF. The chain carries TRBV5-1 and TRBJ2-7, with TRBD1 as a possible D gene (5 bases). The CDR3 length is 14 residues. Germline CDR1 SGHRS, CDR2 YFSETQ. The V end was cut by 0 bases, the J end by 6 bases, with 13 bases between.

The chain couples TRBV10-3 to TRBJ2-7, with D unclear. This CDR3 comprises 13 residues. V was pared by 2 bases and J by 5 bases, with 10 bases between. The germline gives CDR1 ENHRY, CDR2 SYGVKD. DNA of the CDR3: TGTGCCATCAGTGAGGGGGTGATTGACGAGCAGTACTTC. Residues: CAISEGVIDEQYF.

This clonotype was seen only once. The chain recombines TRBV6-6 with TRBJ1-2; no firm D call. CDR1 is MNHNY and CDR2 is SVGAGI in the germline V gene (reference sequence). V was cut by 0 bases and J by 2 bases, with 13 bases left in between. The CDR3 contains 16 residues. The CDR3 reads CASSYSTQLGNYGYTF. Here the CDR3 DNA reads TGTGCCAGCAGTTACTCGACGCAGTTGGGCAACTATGGCTACACCTTC.

This clonotype was seen more than once but under ten times. This chain connects TRBV20-1 to TRBJ2-7; D is perhaps TRBD2 (5 bases). The CDR3 has 13 residues. V was trimmed by 1 base and J by 4 bases, leaving 11 bases between them. Germline loops: CDR1 DFQATT, CDR2 SNEGSKA (reference sequence). The CDR3 sequence is CSARGGPGYEQYF. In DNA form, the CDR3 reads TGCAGTGCTAGAGGGGGTCCGGGGTACGAGCAGTACTTC.

This clonotype was counted only a few times. Here the CDR3 reads CASSLDFTGELFF. The CDR3 DNA is TGTGCCAGCAGCTTGGACTTCACCGGGGAGCTGTTTTTT. V is TRBV7-2 and J is TRBJ2-2; tentative D call: TRBD2 (5 bases). CDR1 is SGHTA, CDR2 FQGNSA, per germline. V lost 3 bases, J lost 4 bases, and 6 bases lay in between. The CDR3 totals 13 residues. Together with reference TRBV7-2 and TRBJ2-2, the CDR3 gives the full variable domain: GAGVSQSPSNKVTEKGKDVELRCDPISGHTALYWYRQSLGQGLEFLIYFQGNSAPDKSGLPSDRFSAERTGGSVSTLTIQRTQQEDSAVYLCASSLDFTGELFFGEGSRLTVL.